This is a list of T cell receptor beta chains from one sample in a study of blood T cells in healthy people across ages. TCRdb redid the calling of the 5' RACE reads with MiXCR, one entry per CDR3 protein. The repertoire consists of fewer than 2 million distinct CDR3 sequences, with about 39% occurring once and the leading ten covering more than 20%. The material sequenced was blood. The source is a human donor in good health. Each CDR3 is given with its conserved first and last residue. Each record gives: D gene, J gene, V gene, clone size, CDR3 protein, CDR3 DNA. A D gene is named only where the DNA matches it firmly. Expanded clones get a size class; other rows say once, few or many, or leave the size out.

d_call: -
j_call: TRBJ1-2
v_call: TRBV6-6
clone_size: few
cdr3_aa: CASSVAGAISNYGYTF
cdr3_nt: TGTGCCAGCAGTGTGGCCGGGGCAATAAGTAACTATGGCTACACCTTC

d_call: -
j_call: TRBJ1-4
v_call: TRBV12-3/TRBV12-4
clone_size: -
cdr3_aa: CASSLGFATNEELFF
cdr3_nt: TGTGCCAGCAGTTTAGGGTTTGCAACTAATGAAGAACTGTTTTTT

d_call: -
j_call: TRBJ1-1
v_call: TRBV4-3
clone_size: -
cdr3_aa: CASSQVRGLAFEAFF
cdr3_nt: TGCGCCAGCAGCCAAGTTCGGGGGTTAGCGTTCGAAGCTTTCTTT

d_call: TRBD1
j_call: TRBJ1-2
v_call: TRBV27
clone_size: -
cdr3_aa: CASSLSGQVYGYTF
cdr3_nt: TGTGCCAGCAGTTTATCCGGACAGGTTTATGGCTACACCTTC

d_call: -
j_call: TRBJ1-1
v_call: TRBV12-3/TRBV12-4
clone_size: -
cdr3_aa: CASSPGRKNTEAFF
cdr3_nt: TGTGCCAGCAGCCCCGGACGGAAGAACACTGAAGCTTTCTTT

d_call: -
j_call: TRBJ2-2
v_call: TRBV29-1
clone_size: -
cdr3_aa: CSVSGNTGELFF
cdr3_nt: TGCAGCGTCTCAGGGAATACCGGGGAGCTGTTTTTT

d_call: -
j_call: TRBJ1-3
v_call: TRBV5-1
clone_size: few
cdr3_aa: CASSKPSGSGNTIYF
cdr3_nt: TGCGCCAGCAGCAAGCCCTCGGGCTCTGGAAACACCATATATTTT

d_call: TRBD1
j_call: TRBJ2-5
v_call: TRBV3-1
clone_size: few
cdr3_aa: CASSQVMWDSKETQYF
cdr3_nt: TGTGCCAGCAGCCAAGTTATGTGGGACAGCAAAGAGACCCAGTACTTC

d_call: -
j_call: TRBJ2-1
v_call: TRBV12-3/TRBV12-4
clone_size: -
cdr3_aa: CASSLLSQNEQFF
cdr3_nt: TGTGCCAGCAGTTTATTGTCACAGAATGAGCAGTTCTTC

d_call: -
j_call: TRBJ2-7
v_call: TRBV6-6
clone_size: few
cdr3_aa: CASSQQMGEQYF
cdr3_nt: TGTGCCAGCAGCCAACAGATGGGCGAGCAGTACTTC

d_call: -
j_call: TRBJ2-3
v_call: TRBV24-1
clone_size: -
cdr3_aa: CATSDPDFYTQYF
cdr3_nt: TGTGCCACCAGTGATCCGGATTTTTATACGCAGTATTTT

d_call: -
j_call: TRBJ2-3
v_call: TRBV7-6
clone_size: -
cdr3_aa: CASSFEQYRTDTQYF
cdr3_nt: TGTGCCAGCAGCTTTGAGCAGTACCGCACAGATACGCAGTATTTT

d_call: -
j_call: TRBJ2-4
v_call: TRBV29-1
clone_size: -
cdr3_aa: CSGLEYNEQYF
cdr3_nt: TGCAGCGGATTGGAGTACAATGAGCAGTACTTC

d_call: -
j_call: TRBJ2-5
v_call: TRBV6-1
clone_size: -
cdr3_aa: CASSASGRGRTETQYF
cdr3_nt: TGTGCCAGCAGTGCTTCCGGACGGGGGCGGACAGAGACCCAGTACTTC

d_call: -
j_call: TRBJ1-2
v_call: TRBV4-3
clone_size: -
cdr3_aa: CASSQVRARSTSPMGGYTF
cdr3_nt: TGCGCCAGCAGCCAAGTCAGGGCCCGCTCTACCTCCCCGATGGGCGGCTACACCTTC

d_call: -
j_call: TRBJ1-2
v_call: TRBV12-3/TRBV12-4
clone_size: few
cdr3_aa: CASTEKGAYGYTF
cdr3_nt: TGTGCCAGCACTGAAAAGGGCGCCTATGGCTACACCTTC

d_call: -
j_call: TRBJ2-5
v_call: TRBV12-3/TRBV12-4
clone_size: -
cdr3_aa: CASSLVLRGQETQYF
cdr3_nt: TGCGCCAGCAGTTTAGTATTGAGGGGCCAAGAGACCCAGTACTTC

d_call: -
j_call: TRBJ1-1
v_call: TRBV10-3
clone_size: few
cdr3_aa: CAISEIRDNTEAFF
cdr3_nt: TGTGCCATCAGTGAGATCAGGGATAACACTGAAGCTTTCTTT

d_call: TRBD1
j_call: TRBJ1-1
v_call: TRBV20-1
clone_size: -
cdr3_aa: CSARAQGANTEAFF
cdr3_nt: TGCAGTGCTAGAGCACAGGGGGCGAACACTGAAGCTTTCTTT

d_call: TRBD2
j_call: TRBJ2-1
v_call: TRBV28
clone_size: few
cdr3_aa: CASTARDRGGPDNEQFF
cdr3_nt: TGTGCCAGCACCGCCAGGGATCGGGGGGGCCCGGACAATGAGCAGTTCTTC

d_call: -
j_call: TRBJ1-2
v_call: TRBV3-1
clone_size: -
cdr3_aa: CASSQIGGVESYGYTF
cdr3_nt: TGTGCCAGCAGCCAGATCGGAGGGGTTGAGAGCTATGGCTACACCTTC

d_call: TRBD1
j_call: TRBJ1-2
v_call: TRBV20-1
clone_size: -
cdr3_aa: CSALGTDRVQSDGYTF
cdr3_nt: TGCAGTGCCTTGGGGACAGACAGGGTTCAGTCGGATGGCTACACCTTC

d_call: -
j_call: TRBJ2-7
v_call: TRBV7-2
clone_size: many
cdr3_aa: CASSPRGSSYEQYF
cdr3_nt: TGTGCCAGCAGCCCACGGGGGAGCTCCTACGAGCAGTACTTC

d_call: -
j_call: TRBJ1-2
v_call: TRBV5-1
clone_size: few
cdr3_aa: CASSSDGGRNYGYTF
cdr3_nt: TGCGCCAGCAGCTCCGACGGGGGGCGAAACTATGGCTACACCTTC

d_call: TRBD2
j_call: TRBJ2-3
v_call: TRBV20-1
clone_size: -
cdr3_aa: CSARPTGGPEDTQYF
cdr3_nt: TGCAGTGCTCGGCCTACGGGGGGGCCGGAAGATACGCAGTATTTT

d_call: TRBD1
j_call: TRBJ2-7
v_call: TRBV10-2
clone_size: -
cdr3_aa: CASFDRGNGEQYF
cdr3_nt: TGCGCCAGCTTTGACAGGGGTAACGGCGAGCAGTACTTC

d_call: TRBD2
j_call: TRBJ2-2
v_call: TRBV20-1
clone_size: -
cdr3_aa: CSASRAGGPGELFF
cdr3_nt: TGCAGTGCTAGCCGGGCGGGGGGGCCCGGGGAGCTGTTTTTT

d_call: -
j_call: TRBJ1-5
v_call: TRBV12-3/TRBV12-4
clone_size: -
cdr3_aa: CASSRRTTRSNQPQHF
cdr3_nt: TGTGCCAGCAGCAGGCGGACGACGCGGAGCAATCAGCCCCAGCATTTT

d_call: TRBD1
j_call: TRBJ1-2
v_call: TRBV25-1
clone_size: -
cdr3_aa: CASSEKDRGPYGYTF
cdr3_nt: TGTGCCAGCAGTGAAAAAGACAGGGGTCCCTATGGCTACACCTTC

d_call: TRBD2
j_call: TRBJ2-3
v_call: TRBV27
clone_size: few
cdr3_aa: CASSAHLILAGGVDTQYF
cdr3_nt: TGTGCCAGCAGTGCCCACCTCATCCTAGCGGGGGGTGTAGATACGCAGTATTTT

d_call: -
j_call: TRBJ2-6
v_call: TRBV28
clone_size: -
cdr3_aa: CASRPAIPGANVLTF
cdr3_nt: TGTGCCAGCAGGCCAGCTATTCCTGGGGCCAACGTCCTGACTTTC

d_call: -
j_call: TRBJ2-1
v_call: TRBV5-1
clone_size: -
cdr3_aa: CASAVQDYNEQFF
cdr3_nt: TGCGCCAGCGCCGTTCAGGATTACAATGAGCAGTTCTTC

d_call: TRBD1
j_call: TRBJ1-2
v_call: TRBV14
clone_size: -
cdr3_aa: CASSQPGGDYGYTF
cdr3_nt: TGTGCCAGCAGCCAACCAGGGGGGGACTATGGCTACACCTTC

d_call: TRBD2
j_call: TRBJ2-1
v_call: TRBV10-3
clone_size: few
cdr3_aa: CATGTSGGSSYNEQFF
cdr3_nt: TGTGCCACCGGGACTAGCGGGGGGAGCTCCTACAATGAGCAGTTCTTC

d_call: -
j_call: TRBJ2-5
v_call: TRBV3-1
clone_size: few
cdr3_aa: CASSQVKTQYF
cdr3_nt: TGTGCCAGCAGCCAAGTCAAGACCCAGTACTTC

d_call: -
j_call: TRBJ1-1
v_call: TRBV14
clone_size: -
cdr3_aa: CASSQWAGSLDTEAFF
cdr3_nt: TGTGCCAGCAGCCAATGGGCAGGGTCCTTGGACACTGAAGCTTTCTTT

d_call: TRBD2
j_call: TRBJ2-1
v_call: TRBV11-2
clone_size: once
cdr3_aa: CASSPPNSGIYNEQFF
cdr3_nt: TGTGCCAGCAGCCCACCCAATAGCGGGATTTACAATGAGCAGTTCTTC

d_call: -
j_call: TRBJ1-5
v_call: TRBV20-1
clone_size: -
cdr3_aa: CSARGYREGSNQPQHF
cdr3_nt: TGCAGTGCTAGGGGCTACAGGGAAGGAAGCAATCAGCCCCAGCATTTT

d_call: -
j_call: TRBJ2-3
v_call: TRBV19
clone_size: -
cdr3_aa: CASRDRMEGDTQYF
cdr3_nt: TGTGCCAGTCGGGACCGGATGGAGGGAGATACGCAGTATTTT

d_call: TRBD1
j_call: TRBJ2-7
v_call: TRBV6-6
clone_size: -
cdr3_aa: CTSGRTGGNEQYF
cdr3_nt: TGTACCAGCGGCAGGACAGGGGGCAACGAGCAGTACTTC

d_call: -
j_call: TRBJ2-2
v_call: TRBV29-1
clone_size: -
cdr3_aa: CSVAAPGTGELFF
cdr3_nt: TGCAGCGTAGCGGCACCGGGGACCGGGGAGCTGTTTTTT

d_call: -
j_call: TRBJ1-2
v_call: TRBV28
clone_size: -
cdr3_aa: CASSSTEGFPWNGYTF
cdr3_nt: TGTGCCAGCAGTTCCACAGAGGGCTTTCCCTGGAATGGCTACACCTTC

d_call: -
j_call: TRBJ2-7
v_call: TRBV28
clone_size: few
cdr3_aa: CASSQGNPTEFYEQYF
cdr3_nt: TGTGCCAGCAGCCAAGGAAACCCGACAGAATTTTACGAGCAGTACTTC

d_call: -
j_call: TRBJ1-4
v_call: TRBV28
clone_size: many
cdr3_aa: CASSLYNEKLFF
cdr3_nt: TGTGCCAGCAGCTTGTATAATGAAAAACTGTTTTTT

d_call: -
j_call: TRBJ2-7
v_call: TRBV4-3
clone_size: few
cdr3_aa: CASSQGIFSGYEQYF
cdr3_nt: TGCGCCAGCAGCCAAGGGATTTTTAGCGGCTACGAGCAGTACTTC

d_call: -
j_call: TRBJ2-7
v_call: TRBV6-1
clone_size: -
cdr3_aa: CASRGPGDEQYF
cdr3_nt: TGTGCCAGCAGGGGACCAGGGGACGAGCAGTACTTC

d_call: -
j_call: TRBJ2-7
v_call: TRBV11-3
clone_size: -
cdr3_aa: CASSLVSGLHYEQYF
cdr3_nt: TGTGCCAGCAGCTTAGTATCCGGACTCCACTACGAGCAGTACTTC

d_call: TRBD1
j_call: TRBJ2-5
v_call: TRBV4-1
clone_size: -
cdr3_aa: CASSHPGQEGKTQYF
cdr3_nt: TGCGCCAGCAGCCACCCCGGACAGGAAGGAAAGACCCAGTACTTC

d_call: TRBD1
j_call: TRBJ1-4
v_call: TRBV9
clone_size: few
cdr3_aa: CASSVLSGQGDEKLFF
cdr3_nt: TGTGCCAGCAGCGTCCTTTCGGGACAGGGGGATGAAAAACTGTTTTTT